The TCR beta chain under discussion was sequenced for a study of T cell responses to AZD1222 COVID-19 vaccine. Study overall: Second doses that came at about 4 or about 12 weeks were put together. Study outcomes and limitations: When two AZD1222 doses had been given, Spike-specific TCR breadth and depth rose. Samples come after the peak T cell response, not at day 14.

To note about this clone: Its antigen remains unknown.

With 7 bases clipped from V and 9 bases from J, the junction kept 7 bases outside the gene matches. CDR3 length: 12 amino acids. CDR1 is MDHEN, CDR2 SYDVKM, per germline. Profiling relied on immunoSEQ multiplex PCR, and the TCRdb table lists in-frame clones only, not all of them. The data contain some 140,000 clones, around nine tenths of them singletons. This clonotype was sampled from an adult in good health. The chain couples TRBV28 to TRBJ2-3, with TRBD2 identical over 7 bases. Sequenced material: peripheral blood, taken on day 0 of AZD1222 vaccination. CDR3 sequence: CASNSRGVTQYF. Written as DNA, the CDR3 is TGTGCCAGCAATTCTCGGGGGGTGACGCAGTATTTT.